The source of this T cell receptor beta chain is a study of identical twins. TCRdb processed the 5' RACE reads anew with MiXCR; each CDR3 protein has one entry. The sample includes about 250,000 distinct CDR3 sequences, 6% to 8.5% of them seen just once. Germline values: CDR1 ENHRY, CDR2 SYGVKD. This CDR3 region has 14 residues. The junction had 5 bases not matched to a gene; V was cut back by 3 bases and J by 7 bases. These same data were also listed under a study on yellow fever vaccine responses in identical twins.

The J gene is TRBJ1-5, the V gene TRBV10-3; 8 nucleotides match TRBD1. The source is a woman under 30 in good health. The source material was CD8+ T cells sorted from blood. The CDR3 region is CAISDQDRAQPQHF. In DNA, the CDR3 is TGTGCCATCAGTGACCAGGACAGGGCCCAGCCCCAGCATTTT.